The 9 T cell receptor beta chains reported below all come from one sample, sequenced in a study of T-cell memory formation after mild COVID-19. TCRdb itself ran the 5' RACE reads through MiXCR, one entry per CDR3 protein. The profile covers about 470,000 distinct CDR3 sequences, with about 20% appearing a single time and 12% taken by the ten largest. The sample was PBMCs or a T cell subset sorted from them (not recorded which). Receptors were obtained from an adult woman who had mild COVID-19 (a few samples of this study predate the infection). Cell type and time point are not known.

In its sample, this clonotype was seen a few times. The chain links TRBV11-2 to TRBJ2-1; perhaps TRBD2 as D (6 bases). V lost 5 bases and J 1 base, leaving 12 bases between the germline ends. The germline gives CDR1 SGHAT, CDR2 FQNNGV. CDR3 length: 15 residues. The CDR3, as DNA: TGTGCCAGCAGCCGGGGGACTCCTTCCTACAATGAGCAGTTCTTC. Protein sequence: CASSRGTPSYNEQFF.

This clonotype was counted a few times. As the CDR3 is not closed by the conserved phenylalanine or tryptophan, this likely results from a read error. The rearrangement uses TRBV24-1 and TRBJ2-1; 10 bases are a match to TRBD1. Trimming at V came to 9 bases and at J to 8 bases, leaving 9 bases not matched to a gene. This CDR3 is 14 amino acids long. Per germline, CDR1 KGHDR and CDR2 SFDVKD. DNA of the CDR3: TGTGCCACCGCACCGGGACAGGGGAGGCATGAGCAGTTCTCC. Its protein product is CATAPGQGRHEQFS.

The chain couples TRBV24-1 to TRBJ2-1, with 8 bases that match TRBD1. There are 16 residues in the CDR3. Germline-derived CDR1 and CDR2 are KGHDR and SFDVKD. Trimming took 1 base from V and 7 from J; bases not matched to a gene: 8. CDR3 DNA: TGTGCCACCAGTGATTTAGCCAGGGGGCGAGAGAATGAGCAGTTCTTC. The encoded protein is CATSDLARGRENEQFF.

The rearrangement links TRBV6-5 to TRBJ1-3; the D is unclear. CDR3 length: 15 amino acids. Between the trimmed V and J ends, which lost 3 bases and 0 bases, there was a span of 9 bases. Germline lookup yields CDR1 MNHEY and CDR2 SVGAGI. This CDR3 reads CASSYAWISGNTIYF. CDR3 DNA sequence: TGTGCCAGCAGTTATGCGTGGATCTCTGGAAACACCATATATTTT.

A few counts support this clonotype. The CDR3 region has the DNA TGTGCCAGCAGCTTAATCGGGCGGGAGGGGACCTACGAGCAGTACTTC. This codes for CASSLIGREGTYEQYF. V usage is TRBV7-9 and J usage is TRBJ2-7; 9 nucleotides line up with TRBD2. The V segment lost 2 bases and the J segment 2 bases; nucleotides outside the gene matches: 7. Germline CDR1 and CDR2: SEHNR and FQNEAQ (reference sequence). The CDR3 is made up of 16 amino acids.

The CDR3 nucleotides read TGCAGTGCTAGACCCTTGAGAGGGAGGGCCGTCGGGGAGACCCAGTACTTC. It encodes CSARPLRGRAVGETQYF. V is TRBV20-1 and J is TRBJ2-5; 7 bases are a match to TRBD2. V shed 2 bases, J shed 5 bases, and the junction held 17 bases outside the gene matches. CDR1 and CDR2 from the germline V gene are DFQATT and SNEGSKA (reference sequence). The CDR3 loop spans 17 amino acids.

There are a few counts of this clonotype. The CDR3 loop reads CSVARLAGGRTDTQYF. CDR3 coding DNA: TGCAGCGTTGCCCGACTAGCGGGAGGGCGCACAGATACGCAGTATTTT. This chain joins TRBV29-1 and TRBJ2-3; TRBD2 matches at 14 bases. The CDR3 runs to 16 residues. The germline V gene encodes CDR1 SQVTM and CDR2 ANQGSEA. V trimming: 4 bases; J trimming: 1 base; junction bases outside the gene matches: 4.

This clonotype has just a few counts. V usage is TRBV7-9 and J usage is TRBJ2-7, with 7 bases aligning to TRBD1. J was trimmed by 2 bases and V by 6 bases; bases with no gene match: 13. From germline, CDR1 is SEHNR and CDR2 FQNEAQ (reference sequence). This CDR3 has 16 amino acids. The CDR3 here is CASRPTAGQGAYEQYF. As DNA, the CDR3 is TGTGCCAGCAGACCAACCGCAGGGCAGGGGGCCTACGAGCAGTACTTC.

The CDR3 coding sequence is TGTGCCAGCAGCCCATTCCGGGCCTACAATGAGCAGTTCTTC. Translating gives CASSPFRAYNEQFF. The V and J genes are TRBV14 and TRBJ2-1; D call uncertain. Germline loops: CDR1 SGHDN, CDR2 FVKESK. Trimming took 4 bases from V and 2 from J, leaving 9 bases between them. This CDR3 region has 14 residues.